The rows below give T cell receptor beta chains drawn from one sample of a study of cytomegalovirus exposure and HLA in healthy donors. Assay used: immunoSEQ multiplex PCR; TCRdb lists only in-frame clones, some missing. The sample records about 140,000 clones, 61% being singletons. Sequenced sample: PBMCs. Receptors were obtained from a male donor in good health and CMV-seronegative. Both conserved end residues are part of each CDR3. D genes are given only for firm matches. Only part of the rows carry a size: once, few, many, or a class if the clone is expanded.

CDR3: CSVGGSMDTEAFF
DNA: TGCAGCGTTGGAGGGTCCATGGACACTGAAGCTTTCTTT
J: TRBJ1-1
V: TRBV29-1
size: -
D: -
length: 13

CDR3: CASSQDYRSLASPPGTQYF
DNA: TGTGCCAGCAGCCAAGATTATCGGTCTCTAGCGAGCCCCCCGGGGACCCAGTACTTC
J: TRBJ2-5
V: TRBV4-2
size: once
D: -
length: 19

CDR3: CASSLGQGAYGYTF
DNA: TGTGCCAGCAGCTTAGGGCAGGGGGCCTATGGCTACACCTTC
J: TRBJ1-2
V: TRBV7-2
size: few
D: TRBD1
length: 14

CDR3: CASSPQTGGNRQPQHF
DNA: TGTGCCAGCAGCCCTCAAACAGGGGGCAACCGTCAGCCCCAGCATTTT
J: TRBJ1-5
V: TRBV28
size: -
D: TRBD1
length: 16

CDR3: CASSLTGDSTEAFF
DNA: TGTGCCAGCAGCTTGACTGGGGACAGTACTGAAGCTTTCTTT
J: TRBJ1-1
V: TRBV11-2
size: -
D: TRBD1
length: 14

CDR3: CSVQTGPGTEAFF
DNA: TGCAGCGTTCAAACAGGGCCGGGCACTGAAGCTTTCTTT
J: TRBJ1-1
V: TRBV29-1
size: -
D: -
length: 13

CDR3: CASQYSGTSWDEQFF
DNA: TGTGCCAGTCAATATTCCGGGACTAGCTGGGATGAGCAGTTCTTC
J: TRBJ2-1
V: TRBV19
size: -
D: TRBD2
length: 15

CDR3: CASSLPWAGGDEQYF
DNA: TGTGCCAGCAGCTTACCATGGGCAGGGGGAGACGAGCAGTACTTC
J: TRBJ2-7
V: TRBV7-9
size: -
D: TRBD1
length: 15

CDR3: CASSTGHPETQYF
DNA: TGTGCCAGCAGTACGGGACACCCAGAGACCCAGTACTTC
J: TRBJ2-5
V: TRBV6-5
size: -
D: -
length: 13

CDR3: CASSIPQGAQPQHF
DNA: TGTGCCAGTAGTATCCCCCAGGGGGCCCAGCCCCAGCATTTT
J: TRBJ1-5
V: TRBV19
size: -
D: TRBD1
length: 14

CDR3: CASSMRTSGGVWQFF
DNA: TGTGCCAGCAGCATGCGGACTAGCGGGGGGGTGTGGCAGTTCTTC
J: TRBJ2-1
V: TRBV5-4
size: -
D: TRBD2
length: 15

CDR3: CASSERGGAFF
DNA: TGTGCCAGCAGTGAAAGAGGGGGAGCTTTCTTT
J: TRBJ1-1
V: TRBV2
size: -
D: -
length: 11

CDR3: CASSLAQPQHF
DNA: TGTGCCAGCAGCTTAGCGCAGCCCCAGCATTTT
J: TRBJ1-5
V: TRBV11-2
size: once
D: -
length: 11

CDR3: CASSAQVLTGELFF
DNA: TGTGCCAGCAGCGCACAGGTGCTCACCGGGGAGCTGTTTTTT
J: TRBJ2-2
V: TRBV9
size: -
D: -
length: 14

CDR3: CASRTGTGGETQYF
DNA: TGTGCCAGTAGGACCGGGACAGGGGGCGAGACCCAGTACTTC
J: TRBJ2-5
V: TRBV19
size: few
D: TRBD1
length: 14

CDR3: CASSLGRGIGNEQFF
DNA: TGTGCCAGCAGCTTGGGGAGGGGGATTGGGAATGAGCAGTTCTTC
J: TRBJ2-1
V: TRBV11-1
size: -
D: -
length: 15

CDR3: CASWRGGTNEQFF
DNA: TGTGCCTCATGGAGGGGGGGCACCAATGAGCAGTTCTTC
J: TRBJ2-1
V: TRBV10-3
size: -
D: -
length: 13

CDR3: CASSLQGARGYTF
DNA: TGTGCCAGCAGCCTACAGGGGGCACGGGGCTACACCTTC
J: TRBJ1-2
V: TRBV5-8
size: -
D: TRBD1
length: 13

CDR3: CASSPPRERGGLGETQYF
DNA: TGTGCCAGCAGCCCACCCCGGGAGCGGGGGGGGCTCGGGGAGACCCAGTACTTC
J: TRBJ2-5
V: TRBV7-2
size: few
D: TRBD2
length: 18

CDR3: CSSSFPGVSYEQYF
DNA: TGTTCCAGCAGCTTTCCAGGGGTATCCTACGAGCAGTACTTC
J: TRBJ2-7
V: TRBV7-9
size: -
D: -
length: 14

CDR3: CASSGLSYEQYF
DNA: TGTGCCAGCAGTGGACTCTCCTACGAGCAGTACTTC
J: TRBJ2-7
V: TRBV6-5
size: few
D: -
length: 12

CDR3: CASNPSQSSYNEQFF
DNA: TGCGCCAGCAACCCATCACAAAGCTCCTACAATGAGCAGTTCTTC
J: TRBJ2-1
V: TRBV5-1
size: -
D: -
length: 15

CDR3: CASSPGGPSYEQYF
DNA: TGTGCCAGCAGCCCAGGGGGCCCTTCCTACGAGCAGTACTTC
J: TRBJ2-7
V: TRBV14
size: -
D: TRBD1
length: 14

CDR3: CASRNTGVNEQFF
DNA: TGTGCCAGTAGGAATACAGGGGTCAATGAGCAGTTCTTC
J: TRBJ2-1
V: TRBV19
size: few
D: TRBD1
length: 13

CDR3: CASSAQGQYQETQYF
DNA: TGTGCCAGCAGCGCTCAGGGACAGTACCAAGAGACCCAGTACTTC
J: TRBJ2-5
V: TRBV2
size: once
D: TRBD1
length: 15

CDR3: CASSESGGWDYEQYF
DNA: TGCGCCAGCAGTGAGTCGGGGGGTTGGGACTACGAGCAGTACTTC
J: TRBJ2-7
V: TRBV10-2
size: few
D: -
length: 15

CDR3: CASSLATSGGTDTQYF
DNA: TGTGCCAGCAGCTTAGCGACTAGCGGGGGGACAGATACGCAGTATTTT
J: TRBJ2-3
V: TRBV7-6
size: -
D: TRBD2
length: 16

CDR3: CASLAGDTREQYF
DNA: TGTGCTAGTCTAGCGGGGGACACAAGGGAGCAGTACTTC
J: TRBJ2-7
V: TRBV12-5
size: -
D: TRBD2
length: 13

CDR3: CASSLVSQAGELFF
DNA: TGTGCCAGCAGCTTAGTATCACAGGCCGGGGAGCTGTTTTTT
J: TRBJ2-2
V: TRBV7-9
size: -
D: -
length: 14

CDR3: CASSYDRTVNQPQHF
DNA: TGTGCCAGCAGTTACGACCGGACAGTTAATCAGCCCCAGCATTTT
J: TRBJ1-5
V: TRBV6-5
size: -
D: -
length: 15

CDR3: CASSKTIQQNTEAFF
DNA: TGTGCCAGCAGTAAAACCATACAGCAGAACACTGAAGCTTTCTTT
J: TRBJ1-1
V: TRBV11-2
size: -
D: -
length: 15

CDR3: CASRATSYNEQFF
DNA: TGTGCCAGCAGGGCAACTAGCTACAATGAGCAGTTCTTC
J: TRBJ2-1
V: TRBV2
size: -
D: -
length: 13

CDR3: CASSSDRISSGNTIYF
DNA: TGTGCCAGCAGTTCGGACAGGATCTCCTCTGGAAACACCATATATTTT
J: TRBJ1-3
V: TRBV6-6
size: -
D: TRBD1
length: 16

CDR3: CASTPGPSGNQPQHF
DNA: TGTGCCAGCACCCCCGGTCCCTCTGGCAATCAGCCCCAGCATTTT
J: TRBJ1-5
V: TRBV7-2
size: few
D: -
length: 15

CDR3: CASSPGQARVEQYF
DNA: TGCGCCAGCAGCCCCGGACAGGCTCGCGTCGAGCAGTACTTC
J: TRBJ2-7
V: TRBV5-1
size: -
D: TRBD1
length: 14

CDR3: CASSLSGGSNSPLHF
DNA: TGCGCCAGCAGCTTGTCCGGGGGTAGCAATTCACCCCTCCACTTT
J: TRBJ1-6
V: TRBV5-1
size: -
D: -
length: 15

CDR3: CASSSPPSGGGELFF
DNA: TGTGCCAGCAGCTCTCCTCCTAGCGGGGGTGGGGAGCTGTTTTTT
J: TRBJ2-2
V: TRBV5-4
size: -
D: TRBD2
length: 15

CDR3: CASSWGVKANYGYTF
DNA: TGTGCCAGCAGTTGGGGAGTGAAAGCTAACTATGGCTACACCTTC
J: TRBJ1-2
V: TRBV28
size: -
D: -
length: 15

CDR3: CASSPGVAAATDTQYF
DNA: TGTGCCAGCAGCCCCGGGGTAGCGGCCGCCACAGATACGCAGTATTTT
J: TRBJ2-3
V: TRBV7-3
size: -
D: -
length: 16

CDR3: CASSQDRGYEQYF
DNA: TGCGCCAGCAGCCAAGATCGGGGGTACGAGCAGTACTTC
J: TRBJ2-7
V: TRBV4-1
size: -
D: -
length: 13

CDR3: CASSMGPAAGYGYTF
DNA: TGTGCCAGTAGTATGGGCCCCGCGGCGGGCTATGGCTACACCTTC
J: TRBJ1-2
V: TRBV19
size: few
D: -
length: 15

CDR3: CASSLQGPSGNTIYF
DNA: TGTGCCAGCAGCTTACAGGGCCCCTCTGGAAACACCATATATTTT
J: TRBJ1-3
V: TRBV2
size: -
D: -
length: 15

CDR3: CASSLAGLNEKLFF
DNA: TGCGCCAGCAGCTTGGCCGGACTTAATGAAAAACTGTTTTTT
J: TRBJ1-4
V: TRBV5-1
size: -
D: -
length: 14

CDR3: CATSRDNRGALSYEQYF
DNA: TGTGCCACCAGCAGAGATAACAGGGGCGCGCTCTCCTACGAGCAGTACTTC
J: TRBJ2-7
V: TRBV15
size: -
D: TRBD1
length: 17

CDR3: CASSLGQSYGYTF
DNA: TGTGCCAGCAGCTTGGGACAGAGTTATGGCTACACCTTC
J: TRBJ1-2
V: TRBV5-6
size: -
D: -
length: 13

CDR3: CASSLSGQGNSPLHF
DNA: TGCGCCAGCAGCTTGTCGGGACAGGGTAATTCACCCCTCCACTTT
J: TRBJ1-6
V: TRBV5-1
size: -
D: TRBD1
length: 15

CDR3: CASSRGAGANYGYTF
DNA: TGTGCCAGCAGCCGAGGGGCGGGGGCCAACTATGGCTACACCTTC
J: TRBJ1-2
V: TRBV7-9
size: -
D: -
length: 15

CDR3: CASSPGTVQAFF
DNA: TGCGCCAGCAGCCCCGGGACAGTCCAAGCTTTCTTT
J: TRBJ1-1
V: TRBV5-1
size: few
D: TRBD1
length: 12